This T cell receptor beta chain is drawn from a study of cytomegalovirus exposure and HLA in healthy donors. PCR employed 60 Vbeta and 13 Jbeta primers. Produced via immunoSEQ multiplex PCR; TCRdb's table is partial and in-frame only. The sample carries about 160,000 clones, 70% to 90% recorded once. The length of the CDR3 is 14 residues. After removal of 3 bases from V and 4 bases from J, the junction contained 2 bases not matched to a gene. From germline, CDR1 is SGDLS and CDR2 YYNGEE. In the case of this clone: What it binds is not known.

General study results and limits: Presence/absence analyses assumed roughly uniform sequencing depth across donors.

The chain combines TRBV9 with TRBJ2-2; 8 bases line up with TRBD1. The sequenced sample was PBMCs. The clonotype comes from a woman under 30 in good health and CMV-seronegative. The CDR3 region has the DNA TGTGCCAGCAGCGAGGACAGGGTCACCGGGGAGCTGTTTTTT. Amino acids: CASSEDRVTGELFF. Together with reference TRBV9 and TRBJ2-2, the CDR3 gives the full variable domain: DSGVTQTPKHLITATGQRVTLRCSPRSGDLSVYWYQQSLDQGLQFLIQYYNGEERAKGNILERFSAQQFPDLHSELNLSSLELGDSALYFCASSEDRVTGELFFGEGSRLTVL.